This paragraph covers one T cell receptor beta chain sequence. What it binds is unknown. Measured with immunoSEQ multiplex PCR; TCRdb has only the in-frame clones, and not every one. The sample shows hundreds of thousands of clones, more than 85% of them seen only once. This entry belongs to a study of T cell responses to AZD1222 COVID-19 vaccine. Study findings and constraints: CD4 TCRs covered the whole spike, strongest at regions 160-218 and 743-854.

Trimming shortened V by 5 bases and J by 0 bases, and 10 bases separated the two germline ends. The CDR3 totals 15 residues. From germline, CDR1 is SGHVS and CDR2 FQNEAQ. The clonotype originates from an adult in good health. The sample here was peripheral blood, taken on day 0 of MenACWY control vaccination. The gene calls are TRBV7-8 and TRBJ2-2; D is undetermined. CDR3 sequence: CASSLRPPNTGELFF. The CDR3 DNA reads TGTGCCAGCAGCCTAAGACCGCCGAACACCGGGGAGCTGTTTTTT.